This T cell receptor (beta chain) originates from a study of T-cell reconstitution after alpha-beta-depleted transplantation in children. Study-wide results and limits: The main origin of T-cell counts and diversity one year after transplant was newly produced T cells.

As for this clonotype: As yet, its antigen is unknown.

The germline gives CDR1 SNHLY, CDR2 FYNNEI. The length of the CDR3 is 15 residues. V was clipped by 4 bases and J by 6 bases; unmatched bases: 7. It was with unique molecular identifiers that the TCRbeta library was prepared. Via MiXCR, TCRdb re-called the PCR reads, giving one row per CDR3 protein. The sample has almost 600,000 distinct CDR3 sequences, 25% to 30% seen once. This TCR came from a boy under two years old with Wiskott-Aldrich syndrome, due to receive a stem cell transplant. This chain links TRBV2 with TRBJ2-1; 9 bases are shared with TRBD1. Sequenced here: PBMCs, sampled before TCRalphabeta/CD19-depleted stem cell transplant. In DNA form, the CDR3 reads TGTGCCAGCAGTGTGAGGACAGGGGTCCTCAATGAGCAGTTCTTC. It specifies CASSVRTGVLNEQFF. The full variable domain, rest sourced from reference TRBV2 and TRBJ2-1, is EPEVTQTPSHQVTQMGQEVILRCVPISNHLYFYWYRQILGQKVEFLVSFYNNEISEKSEIFDDQFSVERPDGSNFTLKIRSTKLEDSAMYFCASSVRTGVLNEQFFGPGTRLTVL.